These 10 T cell receptor beta chains were all obtained from the same sample, sequenced in a study of technical replicates of blood from four donors. Assay used: immunoSEQ multiplex PCR; TCRdb lists only in-frame clones, some missing. This sample has some 64,000 clones, with around 93% found just once. Sequenced sample: PBMCs. These receptors were collected from a human donor in good health. Some clones in this sample may be carry-over from other donors' samples.

The rearrangement uses TRBV5-1 and TRBJ2-3; TRBD2 is a possible D gene (6 bases). V was trimmed by 4 bases and J by 6 bases, leaving 18 bases between them. The CDR3 is 15 amino acids. Germline V lookup: CDR1 SGHRS, CDR2 YFSETQ. The CDR3 nucleotides are TGCGCCAGCAGCCTTTCAGTAGCGGCGTGGGATACGCAGTATTTT. It encodes CASSLSVAAWDTQYF.

This chain's CDR3 is CASSGDTGTYNEQFF. In DNA form, the CDR3 reads TGTGCCAGCAGTGGTGACACAGGGACCTACAATGAGCAGTTCTTC. This chain links TRBV6-1 with TRBJ2-1, with a tentative D call TRBD1 (6 bases). The V and J ends lost 4 bases and 2 bases respectively, with 12 bases between them. The CDR3 extends over 15 amino acids. CDR1 MNHNS and CDR2 SASEGT come from the germline V gene.

This rearrangement joins TRBV6-5 to TRBJ2-7; possible D gene TRBD1, 6 bases. The length of the CDR3 is 13 residues. V shed 6 bases and J shed 6 bases, with 15 bases lying between them. Per the germline V gene, CDR1 is MNHEY and CDR2 is SVGAGI. The CDR3 bases are TGTGCCAGCAGCCCGGGACACCCTCGCGAGCAGTACTTC. Residues: CASSPGHPREQYF.

This chain uses TRBV27 with TRBJ2-5, with D tentatively TRBD1 (6 bases). From germline, CDR1 is MNHEY and CDR2 SMNVEV (reference sequence). The CDR3 is 14 residues long. Trimming cost V 2 bases and J 2 bases, with 9 bases left between them. The CDR3 DNA reads as TGTGCCAGCAGTTTAGACAGGACGCAAGAGACCCAGTACTTC. This codes for CASSLDRTQETQYF.

In its sample, this clone was seen a few times. The chain links TRBV28 to TRBJ2-5; 9 positions match TRBD2. J gave up 5 bases and V 4 bases, and 17 bases lay outside the gene matches. The CDR3 is 18 amino acids. CDR1 and CDR2 (germline): MDHEN, SYDVKM. DNA of the CDR3: TGTGCCAGCAGTTCCGCCCGGGTTGCGGGAGGGCCTCGGGAGACCCAGTACTTC. It translates to CASSSARVAGGPRETQYF.

The chain employs TRBV30 and TRBJ2-3; TRBD2 matches at 7 bases. Germline CDR1 and CDR2: GTSNPN and SVGIG (reference sequence). The length of the CDR3 is 14 residues. V lost 5 bases and J lost 4; bases outside the gene matches: 9. The DNA for the CDR3 is TGTGCCTGGGCGGGTGGGAGGGTGGCAGATACGCAGTATTTT. Encoded protein: CAWAGGRVADTQYF.

The chain joins TRBV6-6 to TRBJ1-3, with D possibly being TRBD1 (5 bases). The V end was cut by 4 bases, the J end by 0 bases, with 13 bases between. This CDR3 spans 16 amino acids. CDR1 MNHNY and CDR2 SVGAGI come from the germline V gene (reference sequence). The CDR3 protein is CASSLGLQASGNTIYF. CDR3 coding DNA: TGTGCCAGCAGTTTGGGACTTCAAGCCTCTGGAAACACCATATATTTT.

This chain's CDR3 is CASTSRTEGGYTF. CDR3 coding DNA: TGTGCCAGCACCTCCAGGACAGAAGGAGGCTACACCTTC. This chain uses TRBV13 with TRBJ1-2; a weak D match, TRBD1 (6 bases). Trimming removed 7 bases at V and 8 bases at J, with 17 bases between. Germline V CDR1 and CDR2: PRHDT, FYEKMQ (reference sequence). CDR3 length: 13 residues.

The chain has TRBV11-3 and TRBJ2-3; 9 bases agree with TRBD2. V was clipped by 1 base and J by 6 bases; unmatched bases: 11. This CDR3 is built from 17 residues. Germline-derived CDR1 and CDR2 are SGHNT and YENEEA. The CDR3 spells CASSLGRTSEPMDTQYF. CDR3 DNA sequence: TGTGCCAGCAGCTTAGGCCGGACTAGCGAGCCCATGGATACGCAGTATTTT.

This clone is a singleton in its sample. This chain uses TRBV9 with TRBJ2-1; the match to TRBD2 covers 13 bases. Germline assignment: CDR1 SGDLS and CDR2 YYNGEE. The CDR3 has 14 residues. J was trimmed by 9 bases and V by 3 bases; bases with no gene match: 3. The CDR3: CASSAGLAGSEQFF. CDR3 DNA: TGTGCCAGCAGCGCGGGACTAGCGGGGTCTGAGCAGTTCTTC.